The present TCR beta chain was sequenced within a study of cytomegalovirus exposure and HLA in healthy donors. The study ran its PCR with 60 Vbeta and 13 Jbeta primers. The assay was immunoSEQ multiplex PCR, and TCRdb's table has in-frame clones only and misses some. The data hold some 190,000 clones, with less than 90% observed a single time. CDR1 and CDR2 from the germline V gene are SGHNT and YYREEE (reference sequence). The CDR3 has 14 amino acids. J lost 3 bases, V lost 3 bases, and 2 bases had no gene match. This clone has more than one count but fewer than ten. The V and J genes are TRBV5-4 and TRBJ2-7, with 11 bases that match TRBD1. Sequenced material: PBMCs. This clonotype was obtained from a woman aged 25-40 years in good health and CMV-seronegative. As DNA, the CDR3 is TGTGCCAGCAGCTGGGACAGGGGGAACTACGAGCAGTACTTC. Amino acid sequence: CASSWDRGNYEQYF.